These 19 T cell receptor beta chains share one sample of origin, sequenced in a study of CD8+ T cells in alopecia areata. cDNA prepared by RNA extraction and subsequent reverse transcription served as the template for sequencing. Data came from immunoSEQ multiplex PCR; TCRdb stores just in-frame clones and leaves some out. The sample has 100,000 to 150,000 clones, about 59% seen once; the top ten hold approximately 5.1%. The treatment is: oral pan-JAK inhibitor, 5-10 mg twice daily. Here the sequenced sample was CD4+ T cells sorted from blood, taken at week 4, from a patient treated with tofacitinib. The receptor set was obtained from a human donor with alopecia areata.

This clone was counted only a few times. The rearrangement joins TRBV29-1 to TRBJ2-3; D might be TRBD1 (6 bases). Germline lookup yields CDR1 SQVTM and CDR2 ANQGSEA. Trimming stripped 1 base from V and 1 base from J, with 12 bases between. The CDR3 sequence is 15 residues long. The CDR3: CSVEGLTGRTDTQYF. Written as DNA, the CDR3 is TGCAGCGTTGAAGGTCTAACAGGGCGCACAGATACGCAGTATTTT.

The V call is TRBV30, the J call TRBJ1-2; no firm D call. Germline CDR1 is GTSNPN and CDR2 is SVGIG (reference sequence). V lost 4 bases and J 8 bases, leaving 14 bases between the germline ends. The CDR3 has 12 amino acids. CDR3 in DNA: TGTGCCTGGATGAAGAAGGTAGAGGGCTACACCTTC. Translation gives CAWMKKVEGYTF.

This chain connects TRBV5-1 to TRBJ2-2; D perhaps matches TRBD1 (5 bases). With 0 bases removed from V and 5 bases from J, the gap between germline ends came to 11 bases. The CDR3 contains 15 residues. Germline-derived CDR1 and CDR2 are SGHRS and YFSETQ. The CDR3 DNA is TGCGCCAGCAGCTTGGAACGTGGGGCGACCGGGGAGCTGTTTTTT. Protein product: CASSLERGATGELFF.

The V and J genes are TRBV29-1 and TRBJ2-7; D is possibly TRBD2 (7 bases). The CDR3 totals 14 residues. V dropped 3 bases and J dropped 6 bases, with 18 bases sitting between them. Germline V gene lookup returns CDR1 SQVTM and CDR2 ANQGSEA. The CDR3 DNA reads TGCAGCGTTGACCCCCGAGGGGAGGGGGGCGAGCAGTACTTC. Encoded protein: CSVDPRGEGGEQYF.

The chain is built from TRBV2 and TRBJ2-2, with a possible D match to TRBD2 (7 bases). The CDR3 is made up of 13 amino acids. CDR1 SNHLY and CDR2 FYNNEI come from the germline V gene. V dropped 6 bases and J dropped 6 bases, with 11 bases sitting between them. The CDR3 DNA reads TGTGCCAGCAGAAAAGGGGGGGCCGGGGAGCTGTTTTTT. As protein: CASRKGGAGELFF.

Here the CDR3 reads CSVDVRTGRAGELFF. The CDR3 nucleotides read TGCAGCGTTGATGTCAGGACAGGGCGCGCCGGGGAGCTGTTTTTT. This rearrangement joins TRBV29-1 to TRBJ2-2; 8 nucleotides align to TRBD1. CDR1 SQVTM and CDR2 ANQGSEA come from the germline V gene. With 3 bases clipped from V and 6 bases from J, the junction kept 9 bases outside the gene matches. CDR3 length: 15 residues.

The rearrangement uses TRBV11-2 and TRBJ2-5; D remains ambiguous. Trimming took off 2 bases at V and 1 base at J, with 8 bases between the two ends. The CDR3 totals 14 residues. Looked up from germline, CDR1 is SGHAT and CDR2 is FQNNGV. CDR3 protein: CASSLLSTQETQYF. As DNA, the CDR3 is TGTGCCAGCAGCTTACTTAGCACCCAAGAGACCCAGTACTTC.

Written as DNA, the CDR3 is TGTGCCAGCAGGACCGGGACTAGCGAAAAGCGGTTCTTC. Amino acids: CASRTGTSEKRFF. The chain couples TRBV27 to TRBJ2-1; 10 nucleotides line up with TRBD2. Germline V CDR1 and CDR2: MNHEY, SMNVEV (reference sequence). The CDR3 contains 13 residues. The trim removed 6 bases at V and 15 bases at J, leaving 11 bases unmatched.

This clone appeared a few times. The V gene is TRBV4-3, the J gene TRBJ2-3; 13 bases map to TRBD2. The CDR3 is 18 residues long. CDR1 LGHNA and CDR2 YSLEER come from the germline V gene. The V segment lost 3 bases and the J segment 2 bases; nucleotides outside the gene matches: 8. In DNA form, the CDR3 reads TGCGCCAGCAGCCAGGCTGGACTAGCGGGGGACGTCACAGATACGCAGTATTTT. Protein: CASSQAGLAGDVTDTQYF.

The table lists this clone with a few counts. The rearrangement links TRBV7-9 to TRBJ2-5; the match to TRBD2 covers 8 bases. The CDR3 has 14 amino acids. V shed 5 bases, J shed 2 bases, and the junction held 4 bases outside the gene matches. Germline CDR1 reads SEHNR; CDR2 reads FQNEAQ (reference sequence). The CDR3: CASSRGGTQETQYF. For the CDR3, the DNA is TGTGCCAGCAGCCGGGGGGGTACTCAAGAGACCCAGTACTTC.

This clone was counted a single time. This chain connects TRBV5-1 to TRBJ2-7; the D gene is possibly TRBD2 (5 bases). Trimming pared 3 bases from V and 2 bases from J, leaving 12 bases between. The length of the CDR3 is 14 residues. CDR1 is SGHRS and CDR2 is YFSETQ in the germline V gene. CDR3 DNA: TGCGCCAGCAGCTGGCCTCCCGGGACCTACGAGCAGTACTTC. Residues: CASSWPPGTYEQYF.

V gene TRBV27 combines with J gene TRBJ1-2; D not resolved. This CDR3 spans 13 amino acids. V lost 2 bases, J lost 4 bases, and 8 bases lay in between. The germline V gene encodes CDR1 MNHEY and CDR2 SMNVEV (reference sequence). The CDR3 region has the DNA TGTGCCAGCAGTTTAGATGGCCCCTATGGCTACACCTTC. It translates to CASSLDGPYGYTF.

The chain couples TRBV7-2 to TRBJ2-3; D is undetermined. The CDR3 totals 11 residues. The V end lost 5 bases, the J end lost 1 base, and 1 base lay between the germline ends. Germline V CDR1 and CDR2: SGHTA, FQGNSA. The CDR3 sequence is CASSRTDTQYF. CDR3 nucleotides: TGTGCCAGCAGCCGCACAGATACGCAGTATTTT.

This clone has more than one count but fewer than ten. V and J are TRBV5-5 and TRBJ2-2; D ambiguous. Trimming removed 6 bases at V and 1 base at J, with 10 bases between. CDR1 and CDR2 (germline): SGHKS, YYEKEE (reference sequence). The CDR3 extends over 14 amino acids. For the CDR3, the DNA is TGTGCCAGCAATCGACAAGTGAACACCGGGGAGCTGTTTTTT. It encodes CASNRQVNTGELFF.

The V and J genes are TRBV7-2 and TRBJ2-5, with D possibly matching TRBD2 (6 bases). Germline CDR1 is SGHTA and CDR2 is FQGNSA. This CDR3 has 15 residues. V gave up 1 base and J gave up 1 base, with 10 bases separating them. The DNA for the CDR3 is TGTGCCAGCAGCTTAGTGGCGGGATTCCAAGAGACCCAGTACTTC. It is translated as CASSLVAGFQETQYF.

The chain combines TRBV7-9 with TRBJ1-2; D is unclear. The germline CDR1 and CDR2 sequences are SEHNR and FQNEAQ (reference sequence). The V gene lost 6 bases and the J gene lost 6 bases, with 26 bases spanning the gap. The CDR3 is 17 amino acids. The CDR3 DNA reads as TGTGCCAGCAGTCACGGAGGGTTACGGGGAGTCTGGGATGGCTACACCTTC. Its translation: CASSHGGLRGVWDGYTF.

The gene calls are TRBV9 and TRBJ2-3; D remains ambiguous. V lost 7 bases to trimming and J lost 2 bases, with 11 bases between them. The CDR3 consists of 13 residues. Germline V gene lookup returns CDR1 SGDLS and CDR2 YYNGEE. The CDR3 nucleotides read TGTGCCAGCTCGTCCTCTCTCACAGATACGCAGTATTTT. Residues: CASSSSLTDTQYF.

The chain has TRBV20-1 and TRBJ2-3; TRBD2 agrees at 7 bases. The CDR3 runs to 11 residues. Germline V gene sequence: CDR1 DFQATT, CDR2 SNEGSKA (reference sequence). The CDR3 bases are TGCAGGAGCGGGGACACAGATACGCAGTATTTT. Translated, it gives CRSGDTDTQYF.

The sample holds a few counts of this clone. The chain carries TRBV29-1 and TRBJ1-6; D unclear. Per germline, CDR1 SQVTM and CDR2 ANQGSEA. The CDR3 has 13 residues. Trimming cost V 5 bases and J 8 bases, with 13 bases left between them. CDR3 residues: CSVLTTLDSPLHF. CDR3 DNA sequence: TGCAGCGTTCTTACCACGCTAGATTCACCCCTCCACTTT.